These 13 T cell receptor beta chains came from one sample sequenced in a study of T cells in Graves' hyperthyroidism and ophthalmopathy. Researchers took RNA transcripts and amplified the TCR beta CDR3 regions from them. Using the HTBI primer set, a first-round RT-PCR was run on the TCR CDR3. TCRdb ran MiXCR on the multiplex PCR reads and lists one entry per CDR3 protein. The table lists approximately 700,000 distinct CDR3 sequences, roughly 15% of them singletons, with under 8.5% in the top ten. The specimen was blood. All receptors come from a young man with Graves' hyperthyroidism.

This clonotype occurred many times. The chain is built from TRBV19 and TRBJ2-5; TRBD2 is a possible D gene (6 bases). Germline CDR1 is LNHDA and CDR2 is SQIVND (reference sequence). This CDR3 contains 16 residues. The V end lost 2 bases, the J end lost 5 bases, and 18 bases lay between the germline ends. CDR3 region: CASSIRGQQEGETQYF. The CDR3 bases are TGTGCCAGTAGTATACGGGGCCAACAGGAGGGGGAGACCCAGTACTTC.

This chain links TRBV5-6 with TRBJ1-2; D is undetermined. V was pared by 4 bases and J by 5 bases, with 15 bases between. The CDR3 runs to 14 residues. The V gene's germline CDR1 is SGHDT and CDR2 YYEEEE. The CDR3 sequence: CASSRRGEMYGYTF. CDR3 in DNA: TGTGCCAGCAGCCGGCGCGGAGAAATGTATGGCTACACCTTC.

This clonotype was detected a few times. This chain uses TRBV6-2 or TRBV6-3 with TRBJ2-1; 9 positions match TRBD2. Looked up from germline, CDR1 is MNHEY and CDR2 is SVGEGT. This CDR3 is 14 amino acids long. With V trimmed by 5 bases and J by 5 bases, 4 bases remained unmatched. The CDR3 DNA reads TGTGCCAGCAGTACAAGACTAGCGGACAATGAGCAGTTCTTC. This codes for CASSTRLADNEQFF.

The genes are TRBV7-9 and TRBJ2-3, with D unresolved. The CDR3 has 12 residues. The germline gives CDR1 SEHNR, CDR2 FQNEAQ (reference sequence). Trimming removed 5 bases from V and 7 bases from J, with 10 bases in between. The CDR3 coding sequence is TGTGCCAGCAGCCCCACATCTAATACGCAGTATTTT. Translating gives CASSPTSNTQYF.

This clonotype occurred many times. The chain links TRBV28 to TRBJ2-7, with 7 bases lining up with TRBD1. The V segment lost 2 bases and the J segment 3 bases; nucleotides outside the gene matches: 7. The CDR3 is 15 residues long. Germline loops: CDR1 MDHEN, CDR2 SYDVKM. CDR3 bases: TGTGCCAGCAGTTTAAGAGGGGGCCCTGGCTACGAGCAGTACTTC. Its protein product is CASSLRGGPGYEQYF.

Only a few counts were recorded for this clonotype. In nucleotides, the CDR3 is TGTGCCAGTACCCTGTGGGATGGAGATAGCAATCAGCCCCAGCATTTT. Its translation is CASTLWDGDSNQPQHF. The genes are TRBV19 and TRBJ1-5; D gene unclear. CDR3 length: 16 residues. Germline V gene lookup returns CDR1 LNHDA and CDR2 SQIVND (reference sequence). Trimming left V 7 bases short and J 0 bases short, with 16 bases between.

The V call is TRBV6-2 or TRBV6-3, the J call TRBJ2-7; no clear D gene. This CDR3 is built from 15 residues. The germline CDR1 and CDR2 sequences are MNHEY and SVGEGT. Trimming shortened V by 4 bases and J by 4 bases, and 17 bases separated the two germline ends. The DNA of the CDR3 is TGTGCCAGCAGTTTCTTAGAGACATCGGTATACGAGCAGTACTTC. Translating gives CASSFLETSVYEQYF.

J is TRBJ2-1 and V is TRBV20-1; TRBD2 matches 10 bases. Per the germline V gene, CDR1 is DFQATT and CDR2 is SNEGSKA (reference sequence). The CDR3 contains 13 residues. CDR3 amino acids: CSYRTSGLNEQFF. As DNA, the CDR3 is TGCAGCTATCGGACTAGCGGTCTAAATGAGCAGTTCTTC.

With respect to this clonotype: The junction shows a germline mismatch at one end, possibly a read error. The V call is TRBV27, the J call TRBJ2-7; D tentatively reads TRBD1 or TRBD2 (5 bases each). Germline values: CDR1 MNHEY, CDR2 SMNVEV (reference sequence). This CDR3 comprises 15 residues. For the CDR3, the DNA is TGTGCCGGCAGTTTAGCTCCGGGACCGGGCGACGAGCAGTACTTC. Amino acid sequence: CAGSLAPGPGDEQYF.

On this clonotype: This clone may be a read error of a much larger clone one base away. V is TRBV11-1 and J is TRBJ1-1; no definite D call. Germline values: CDR1 SGHAT, CDR2 FQDESV (reference sequence). The CDR3 loop spans 13 amino acids. Trimming removed 8 bases at V and 1 base at J, with 11 bases between. The CDR3 DNA reads as TGTGCCAGCGGCTCCAAGCCGAACACTGAAGCTTTCTTT. As protein: CASGSKPNTEAFF.

This clonotype was counted at least ten times. The chain is built from TRBV11-1 and TRBJ2-2, with D perhaps TRBD1 (6 bases). V lost 4 bases to trimming and J lost 4 bases, with 10 bases between them. This CDR3 contains 14 residues. Germline CDR1 and CDR2: SGHAT and FQDESV (reference sequence). The CDR3 loop reads CASSSTGRTGELFF. The CDR3 DNA sequence: TGTGCCAGCAGCTCGACAGGTCGCACCGGGGAGCTGTTTTTT.

This clonotype was counted only a few times. The CDR3 DNA reads as TGTGCCAGCAGCGAAATAATCTTGGCCATCGAGAACTATAGCAATCAGCCCCAGCATTTT. Encoded protein: CASSEIILAIENYSNQPQHF. The chain recombines TRBV5-6 with TRBJ1-5, with unresolved D. Trimming cost V 4 bases and J 0 bases, with 26 bases left between them. Per germline, CDR1 SGHDT and CDR2 YYEEEE. CDR3 size: 20 residues.

This clonotype was counted a single time. V and J are TRBV6-2 or TRBV6-3 and TRBJ2-1, with D perhaps matching TRBD2 (6 bases). Trimming stripped 2 bases from V and 1 base from J, with 18 bases between. The CDR3 extends over 18 amino acids. Germline V gives CDR1 MNHEY, CDR2 SVGEGT. This chain's CDR3 is CASSYRKQSAGSYNEQFF. The CDR3, as DNA: TGTGCCAGCAGTTACCGGAAGCAGAGCGCGGGGTCCTACAATGAGCAGTTCTTC.